This T cell receptor (beta chain) was recovered during a study of blood T cell repertoires in COVID-19. For the study at large: There were acute and convalescent COVID-19 samples, and they came from the United States, Italy and Spain. Nucleic acid was either cDNA or gDNA, and it came from T cells, B-cell-depleted T cells, or PBMCs.

The CDR3 runs 13 residues. V gave up 4 bases and J gave up 5 bases; unmatched junction bases: 3. TCRdb's copy holds only in-frame clones and misses some; the assay was immunoSEQ multiplex PCR. The sample consists of around 42,000 clones, approximately 86% of them appearing once. This chain connects TRBV12-3 or TRBV12-4 to TRBJ2-5; 8 bases agree with TRBD1. The TCR sequence derives from a man in his sixties or seventies with acute or convalescent COVID-19. Input material: peripheral blood. CDR3 amino acids: CASSWTGHETQYF. The CDR3 nucleotides read TGTGCCAGCAGTTGGACAGGGCACGAGACCCAGTACTTC.